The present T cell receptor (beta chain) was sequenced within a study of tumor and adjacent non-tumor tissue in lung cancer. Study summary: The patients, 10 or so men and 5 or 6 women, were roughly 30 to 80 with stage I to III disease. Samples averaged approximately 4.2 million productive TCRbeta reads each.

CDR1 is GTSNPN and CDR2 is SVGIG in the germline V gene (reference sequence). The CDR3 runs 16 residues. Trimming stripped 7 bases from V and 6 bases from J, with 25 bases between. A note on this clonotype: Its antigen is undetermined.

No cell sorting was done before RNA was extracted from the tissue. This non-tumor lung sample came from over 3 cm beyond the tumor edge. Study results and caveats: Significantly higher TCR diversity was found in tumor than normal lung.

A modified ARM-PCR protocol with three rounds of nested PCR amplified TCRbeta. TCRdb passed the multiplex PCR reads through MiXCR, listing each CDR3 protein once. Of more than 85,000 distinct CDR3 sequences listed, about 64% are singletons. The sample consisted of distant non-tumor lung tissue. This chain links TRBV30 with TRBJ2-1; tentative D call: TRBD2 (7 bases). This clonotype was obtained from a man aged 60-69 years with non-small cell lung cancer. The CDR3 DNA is TGTGCCTTGGGGTGGGGGGGCTTTCGGTCGTTCAATGAGCAGTTCTTC. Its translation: CALGWGGFRSFNEQFF.